This record concerns one T cell receptor (beta chain) sequence. The data were taken from a study of T cell responses to AZD1222 COVID-19 vaccine. Sequencing used immunoSEQ multiplex PCR; TCRdb keeps in-frame clones, though not all of them. The sample holds 120,000 or so clones, more than 70% seen once. The material was peripheral blood, obtained on day 0 of AZD1222 vaccination. The clonotype originates from an adult in good health.

The CDR3 sequence: CASSLIGGTDTQYF. The DNA of the CDR3 is TGTGCCAGCAGTTTGATAGGGGGCACAGATACGCAGTATTTT. The rearrangement uses TRBV28 and TRBJ2-3, with a tentative D call TRBD1 (5 bases). The CDR3 covers 14 residues. Per germline, CDR1 MDHEN and CDR2 SYDVKM. V was clipped by 3 bases and J by 1 base, with 8 bases between them.